The 12 T cell receptor beta chains listed next were all sequenced from one sample in a study of blood T cells in healthy people across ages. Combining a sample-barcoded 5' primer with a J-beta primer mix, a second PCR ran for 7 to 11 cycles. Via MiXCR, TCRdb re-called the 5' RACE reads, giving one row per CDR3 protein. The sample shows hundreds of thousands of distinct CDR3 sequences, under 40% of them seen only once. The sequenced sample was blood. The receptors stem from a man younger than 30 in good health.

The chain combines TRBV13 with TRBJ2-2, with TRBD2 identical over 15 bases. The V gene's germline CDR1 is PRHDT and CDR2 FYEKMQ (reference sequence). V lost 10 bases, J lost 1 base, and 4 bases stayed unmatched. There are 16 residues in the CDR3. The CDR3 coding sequence is TGTGCCACCGGGACTAGCGGGGGGCTGAACACCGGGGAGCTGTTTTTT. This sequence encodes CATGTSGGLNTGELFF.

CDR3 nucleotide sequence: TGTGCCAGCCGGTGGACGGAATATGGCTACACCTTC. Translating gives CASRWTEYGYTF. The chain is built from TRBV6-1 and TRBJ1-2; D is ambiguous. CDR3 length: 12 residues. Between the trimmed V and J ends, which lost 8 bases and 5 bases, there was a span of 12 bases. Germline assignment: CDR1 MNHNS and CDR2 SASEGT.

This clonotype was counted a few times. The chain joins TRBV7-3 to TRBJ1-1; D gene uncertain. The CDR3 is 16 amino acids. The V end lost 1 base, the J end lost 0 bases, and 12 bases lay between the germline ends. From germline, CDR1 is SGHTA and CDR2 FQGTGA. Here the CDR3 reads CASSLMRQSMNTEAFF. For the CDR3, the DNA is TGTGCCAGCAGCTTAATGAGGCAGTCTATGAACACTGAAGCTTTCTTT.

This clonotype was seen repeatedly, ten times or more. V and J are TRBV29-1 and TRBJ2-1; 11 bases fit TRBD2. V lost 6 bases and J lost 4; bases outside the gene matches: 5. The germline V gene has CDR1 SQVTM and CDR2 ANQGSEA. The CDR3 runs to 14 residues. As DNA, the CDR3 is TGCAGCGTCGCGGCTAGCGGGGGGTACAATGAGCAGTTCTTC. Translating gives CSVAASGGYNEQFF.

This chain uses TRBV10-3 with TRBJ2-5, with TRBD2 matching 9 bases. V lost 2 bases to trimming and J lost 5 bases; unmatched junction nucleotides: 15. There are 18 residues in the CDR3. Germline V gives CDR1 ENHRY, CDR2 SYGVKD. CDR3 residues: CAISEPRRQRGAKETQYF. The CDR3 DNA follows: TGTGCCATCAGTGAGCCCCGTCGGCAGCGGGGGGCGAAGGAGACCCAGTACTTC.

This clonotype was recorded once. The junction departs from the called germline gene at one end, perhaps through a read error. The gene calls are TRBV19 and TRBJ2-6; 7 bases are shared with TRBD1. CDR1 and CDR2 (germline): LNHDA, SQIVND (reference sequence). This CDR3 contains 15 residues. The CDR3 reads CASSTGGAGANVPTF. For the CDR3, the DNA is TGTGCCAGTAGTACAGGGGGTGCTGGGGCCAACGTCCCGACTTTC.

This clonotype was seen at least ten times. This rearrangement joins TRBV7-8 to TRBJ2-1; D is uncertain. Germline CDR1 reads SGHVS; CDR2 reads FQNEAQ. This CDR3 is 13 amino acids long. The V end lost 1 base, the J end lost 9 bases, and 10 bases lay between the germline ends. CDR3 in DNA: TGTGCCAGCAGCTTAGTCCTGATTGGTGAGCAGTTCTTC. This translates into CASSLVLIGEQFF.

The chain combines TRBV3-1 with TRBJ2-7, with D perhaps TRBD1 (6 bases). V lost 4 bases, J lost 4 bases, and 11 bases lay in between. There are 13 residues in the CDR3. Germline V gives CDR1 LGHDT, CDR2 YNNKEL (reference sequence). CDR3 in DNA: TGTGCCAGCAGCCCGTTACAGGGTTACGAGCAGTACTTC. It encodes CASSPLQGYEQYF.

V is TRBV20-1 and J is TRBJ2-5; the match to TRBD2 covers 9 bases. The CDR3 length is 14 residues. Per germline, CDR1 DFQATT and CDR2 SNEGSKA (reference sequence). V lost 3 bases, J lost 4 bases, and 6 bases stayed unmatched. The CDR3 coding sequence is TGCAGTGCTAGTACAGCGGGAGGTTCAGAGACCCAGTACTTC. Translation gives CSASTAGGSETQYF.

This clonotype came up a few times. V is TRBV4-1 and J is TRBJ1-6; the D is unclear. CDR3 length: 14 amino acids. V shed 4 bases and J shed 8 bases, with 12 bases lying between them. Germline CDR1 is MGHRA and CDR2 is YSYEKL. CDR3 residues: CASSRQRHDSPLHF. CDR3 DNA: TGCGCCAGCAGCCGCCAACGACACGATTCACCCCTCCACTTT.

Of note for this clonotype: At one boundary the junction diverges from the germline segment, which might be a read error. V gene TRBV12-3 or TRBV12-4 combines with J gene TRBJ2-3; D possibly corresponds to TRBD2 (6 bases). The CDR3 extends over 16 amino acids. The CDR3 bases are TGTGGCAGCAGTTATGGGATGGGAGGTGCGGCCGATACGCAGTATTTT. Its protein is CGSSYGMGGAADTQYF.

This clonotype was counted ten times or more. The CDR3 loop is CASSPRTTPYNEQFF. The CDR3 DNA reads as TGTGCCAGCAGCCCAAGGACTACGCCTTACAATGAGCAGTTCTTC. The chain links TRBV7-2 to TRBJ2-1; tentatively, D is TRBD2 (6 bases). Trimming took 5 bases from V and 4 from J, leaving 15 bases between them. The CDR3 sequence is 15 residues long. The germline gives CDR1 SGHTA, CDR2 FQGNSA. The whole variable domain, filled in from reference TRBV7-2 and TRBJ2-1, reads GAGVSQSPSNKVTEKGKDVELRCDPISGHTALYWYRQSLGQGLEFLIYFQGNSAPDKSGLPSDRFSAERTGGSVSTLTIQRTQQEDSAVYLCASSPRTTPYNEQFFGPGTRLTVL.